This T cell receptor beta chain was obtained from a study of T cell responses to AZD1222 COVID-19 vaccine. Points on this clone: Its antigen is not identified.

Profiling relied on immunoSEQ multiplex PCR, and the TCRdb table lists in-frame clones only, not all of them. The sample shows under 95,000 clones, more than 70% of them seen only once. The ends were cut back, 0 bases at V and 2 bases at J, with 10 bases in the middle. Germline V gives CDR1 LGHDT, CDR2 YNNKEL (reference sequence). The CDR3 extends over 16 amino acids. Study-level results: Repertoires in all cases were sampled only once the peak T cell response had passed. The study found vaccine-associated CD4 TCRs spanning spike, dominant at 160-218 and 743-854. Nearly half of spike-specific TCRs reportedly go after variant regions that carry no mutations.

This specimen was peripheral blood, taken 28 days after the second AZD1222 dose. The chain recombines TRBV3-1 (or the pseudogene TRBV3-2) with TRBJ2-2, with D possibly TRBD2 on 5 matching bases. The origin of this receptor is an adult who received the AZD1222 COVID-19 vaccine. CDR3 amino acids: CASSQDEGQNTGELFF. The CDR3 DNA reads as TGTGCCAGCAGCCAAGATGAGGGCCAAAACACCGGGGAGCTGTTTTTT.